Listed below are T cell receptor beta chains from one sample, sequenced in a study of blood T cell repertoires in COVID-19. Clones were sequenced by immunoSEQ multiplex PCR, and TCRdb holds only the in-frame ones, with some missing. The repertoire includes some 120,000 clones, about two thirds of them detected once, and 0.86% sits in the top ten. The sequenced sample was peripheral blood. The receptors were gathered from a human donor with acute or convalescent COVID-19. The donor label of this sample is uncertain. Each CDR3 is given with its conserved first and last residue. The order of the fields is clone size, V gene, D gene, J gene, CDR3 DNA, CDR3 protein. D genes are given only for firm matches. Where a row states a size, it is once, few, many or the class of an expanded clone; other rows omit it.

.	TRBV19	.	TRBJ2-7	TGTGCCAGTAGCGGTTCCCACGGGACATCCACCTACGAGCAGTACTTC	CASSGSHGTSTYEQYF
many	TRBV7-2	.	TRBJ1-2	TGTGCCAGCAGCTTAGCACAGGACGAGTATGGCTACACCTTC	CASSLAQDEYGYTF
.	TRBV28	.	TRBJ1-2	TGTGCCAGCAGTTTATCGGGCCAGGGATGGGACTATGGCTACACCTTC	CASSLSGQGWDYGYTF
.	TRBV6-6	.	TRBJ1-1	TGTGCCAGCAGTTACGTGTCAGGGAACACTGAAGCTTTCTTT	CASSYVSGNTEAFF
.	TRBV30	.	TRBJ1-3	TGTGCCTGGAAGCCGGGCGGGCGGCAGAGCTCTGGAAACACCATATATTTT	CAWKPGGRQSSGNTIYF
.	TRBV5-1	TRBD2	TRBJ2-3	TGCGCCAGCAGCTTGGAGGGTAGCGGGGGAGGGGCAGATACGCAGTATTTT	CASSLEGSGGGADTQYF
.	TRBV15	TRBD1	TRBJ2-7	TGTGCCACCAGCGCTGGGCTGGAGACAGGGGCAAGCGAGCAGTACTTC	CATSAGLETGASEQYF
.	TRBV19	.	TRBJ1-4	TGTGCCAGTAGTATTCTCCGGAATGAAAAACTGTTTTTT	CASSILRNEKLFF
.	TRBV11-2	.	TRBJ2-7	TGTGCCAGCAGCTTGGGGACATCTTCCCCCTACGAGCAGTACTTC	CASSLGTSSPYEQYF
.	TRBV3-1/TRBV3-2	TRBD1	TRBJ1-2	TGTGCCAGCAGCCAAGGGGACAGTGGAGGCTACACCTTC	CASSQGDSGGYTF
.	TRBV4-1	TRBD2	TRBJ2-5	TGCGCCAGCAGCCAAATCGGGGGGGCCGAGACCCAGTACTTC	CASSQIGGAETQYF
few	TRBV5-5	TRBD1	TRBJ1-1	TGTGCCAGCAGCTTCAACCTTAGGACAGGGGTCACTGAAGCTTTCTTT	CASSFNLRTGVTEAFF
once	TRBV23-1	TRBD1	TRBJ2-1	TGCGCCAGCAGTCAATCTACCAACCGGGACAGGATTTACAATGAGCAGTTCTTC	CASSQSTNRDRIYNEQFF
.	TRBV7-8	TRBD1	TRBJ1-5	TGTGCCAGCAGCTTAGCCGCGACAGGGTACACACCCCAGCATTTT	CASSLAATGYTPQHF
.	TRBV5-1	.	TRBJ1-2	TGCGCCAGCAGCTCCCAACAGGGACACGACTATGGCTACACCTTC	CASSSQQGHDYGYTF
.	TRBV5-1	TRBD2	TRBJ2-5	TGCGCCAGCAGTCTCGGGGGGGCGGCAGAGACCCAGTACTTC	CASSLGGAAETQYF
once	TRBV27	.	TRBJ1-1	TGTGCCAGCAGTCCCCCTACGCAGGGGTTGAACACTGAAGCTTTCTTT	CASSPPTQGLNTEAFF
.	TRBV11-2	.	TRBJ2-3	TGTGCCAGCAGCTTATATCAGGGCCAAGATACGCAGTATTTT	CASSLYQGQDTQYF
.	TRBV11-2	TRBD2	TRBJ2-5	TGTGCCAGCAGCTTAAGGATCTCGGGGGGGGCCCAAGAGACCCAGTACTTC	CASSLRISGGAQETQYF
.	TRBV6-5	TRBD1	TRBJ1-5	TGTGCCAGCAGCCGCGACAGGGATAGCAATCAGCCCCAGCATTTT	CASSRDRDSNQPQHF
.	TRBV28	TRBD2	TRBJ2-3	TGTGCCACCGCCCCCTCATTGGGGTATAGCGGGGGGGGCACAGATACGCAGTATTTT	CATAPSLGYSGGGTDTQYF
.	TRBV19	.	TRBJ1-1	TGTGCCACCATATCAGGAGGTTGGTACACTGAAGCTTTCTTT	CATISGGWYTEAFF
.	TRBV5-1	TRBD1	TRBJ2-2	TGCGCCAGCAGCTGGACCGGGACAGCGAACACCGGGGAGCTGTTTTTT	CASSWTGTANTGELFF
.	TRBV5-4	.	TRBJ2-2	TGTGCCAGCAGCTTTGGCGGGGGCGGCGGGGAGCTGTTTTTT	CASSFGGGGGELFF
once	TRBV5-1	TRBD1	TRBJ1-1	TGCGCCAGCAGCTTCCAGGGGGCTAGGAACACTGAAGCTTTCTTT	CASSFQGARNTEAFF
.	TRBV28	.	TRBJ2-7	TGTGCCAGCAACAGGAATTACAAGTCCTACGAGCAGTACTTC	CASNRNYKSYEQYF
.	TRBV28	.	TRBJ2-5	TGTGCCAGCAGTTTATTCCAGGGGCGGCAGACCCAGTACTTC	CASSLFQGRQTQYF
.	TRBV5-6	.	TRBJ1-4	TGTGCCAGCAGCTTTCGGCAGGACTCCTCGCAACTTGATGAAAAACTGTTTTTT	CASSFRQDSSQLDEKLFF
.	TRBV3-1/TRBV3-2	.	TRBJ2-1	TGTGCCAGCAGCCTTGGACTAGGGGGCAATGAGCAGTTCTTC	CASSLGLGGNEQFF
.	TRBV5-1	.	TRBJ2-2	TGCGCCAGCAGCATCGGGACAACGAACACCGGGGAGCTGTTTTTT	CASSIGTTNTGELFF
many	TRBV4-1	TRBD1	TRBJ1-5	TGCGCCAGCAGCCAAGGGACAGGGGAATGGTTTGGCAATCAGCCCCAGCATTTT	CASSQGTGEWFGNQPQHF
.	TRBV5-1	.	TRBJ2-5	TGCGCCAGCAGCTCGTCAGGGAAAGAGACCCAGTACTTC	CASSSSGKETQYF
few	TRBV19	TRBD1	TRBJ1-5	TGTGCCAGTAGACCCGACAGGGGGCGGAATCAGCCCCAGCATTTT	CASRPDRGRNQPQHF
.	TRBV13	.	TRBJ2-2	TGTGCCAGCAGCTTACGGGGAATTGCGAACACCGGGGAGCTGTTTTTT	CASSLRGIANTGELFF
few	TRBV2	TRBD1	TRBJ1-2	TGTGCCAGCAGGAAGATGGGACAGGGGGTAGGCTACACCTTC	CASRKMGQGVGYTF
.	TRBV6-1	.	TRBJ2-3	TGTGCCAGCAGTGAGAGGACAGACGGTACGCAGTATTTT	CASSERTDGTQYF
.	TRBV25-1	.	TRBJ1-6	TGTGCCAGCAGCCGGGGAAACGGATCACCCCTCCACTTT	CASSRGNGSPLHF
.	TRBV19	.	TRBJ1-5	TGTGCCAGTAGTACCGAGGATTGGCGGGTCAATCAGCCCCAGCATTTT	CASSTEDWRVNQPQHF
.	TRBV7-6	TRBD1	TRBJ1-6	TGTGCCAGCAGCTTAGTAAGGGACAGGGGGCTTCCTTCACCCCTCCACTTT	CASSLVRDRGLPSPLHF
.	TRBV9	TRBD2	TRBJ2-3	TGTGCCAGCAGCCCCAGGGCGGGAGGCACAGATACGCAGTATTTT	CASSPRAGGTDTQYF
.	TRBV24-1	.	TRBJ1-3	TGTGCCACCAGTGACCCTCACGAAGAGGCTGGAAACACCATATATTTT	CATSDPHEEAGNTIYF
.	TRBV24-1	TRBD1	TRBJ1-4	TGTGCCACCAGTGATCCGCAGGGGGCTGGCGAAAAACTGTTTTTT	CATSDPQGAGEKLFF